Listed below are T cell receptor beta chains from one sample, sequenced in a study of T cell clones after liver transplantation. Using immunoSEQ multiplex PCR, the repertoire was profiled, and TCRdb retains in-frame clones only, with some absent. This table has about 80,000 clones, roughly 85% appearing once. The input for sequencing was CD4+ T cells from blood, taken approximately 3.5 years after liver transplant. The receptors originated from a human patient who received a liver transplant. Some T cells may have come from the graft donor. Each CDR3 is given without its conserved first and last residue.

TRBJ2-1 | TRBV11-2 | ASSLVGGKVYNEQF
TRBJ1-2 | TRBV5-1 | ASSLAGGDGYT
TRBJ2-5 | TRBV28 | ASSPDSAQETQY
TRBJ1-5 | TRBV4-1 | ASSPGDSNQPQH
TRBJ1-3 | TRBV25-1 | ASKDRGRNTIY
TRBJ2-1 | TRBV2 | ASRLETSYNEQF
TRBJ1-2 | TRBV30 | AWSTNRGRGGYT
TRBJ2-2 | TRBV2 | ASNQGRGTGELF
TRBJ2-5 | TRBV7-7 | ASSRTGPETQY
TRBJ2-3 | TRBV5-1 | ASSFVPLMSREDTQY
TRBJ1-1 | TRBV5-6 | ASSLASKDREEAF
TRBJ1-4 | TRBV5-1 | ASKKQGSSNEKLF
TRBJ2-2 | TRBV7-2 | ASSRDPTTGELF
TRBJ2-7 | TRBV15 | ATSSRTTGAEQY
TRBJ2-5 | TRBV5-4 | ASSLKLAGGVIETQY
TRBJ2-7 | TRBV6-5 | ASSLGRGLSYEQY
TRBJ1-2 | TRBV6-5 | ATWTGNNYGYT
TRBJ2-5 | TRBV6-5 | ASRVDRDQETQY
TRBJ1-4 | TRBV19 | ASSMGDSNEKLF
TRBJ2-1 | TRBV10-3 | AISAIQGQGSKQF
TRBJ1-4 | TRBV21-1 | ASKDRGDEKLF
TRBJ1-2 | TRBV28 | ASSSHRWGGYT
TRBJ2-2 | TRBV2 | ASGRESGPGELF
TRBJ2-1 | TRBV12-5 | ASGLEGLAEF
TRBJ2-3 | TRBV6-5 | ASSWALATATDTQY
TRBJ2-7 | TRBV9 | ASSVEPLYEQY
TRBJ2-3 | TRBV5-1 | ASSSLTTDTQY
TRBJ1-2 | TRBV6-1 | ASSFSTTSYGYT
TRBJ1-2 | TRBV25-1 | ASSPSVAGYGYT
TRBJ2-1 | TRBV30 | AWIPGPRGGEQF
TRBJ1-1 | TRBV11-2 | ASSQWAARTEAF
TRBJ2-5 | TRBV7-9 | ASSAGPRQQETQY
TRBJ2-1 | TRBV6-6 | ASSSGTSGSIQF
TRBJ1-1 | TRBV7-8 | ITGRRNTEAF
TRBJ2-3 | TRBV11-2 | ASSPWTSGPDTQY
TRBJ2-5 | TRBV5-6 | ASSPAPTGETQY
TRBJ2-5 | TRBV2 | ASKKSGARGETQY
TRBJ1-2 | TRBV6-5 | ASKGRTGSGYT
TRBJ1-1 | TRBV11-2 | ASSLGPVRNTEAF
TRBJ1-2 | TRBV6-5 | ASSYRGRDYGYT
TRBJ1-2 | TRBV5-1 | ASSLGTGTGGDGYT
TRBJ2-1 | TRBV7-9 | ASRLTGTGASLNEQF
TRBJ2-7 | TRBV18 | ASSSTGPYEQY
TRBJ2-4 | TRBV6-6 | ASSSPGSSKNIQY
TRBJ2-5 | TRBV10-2 | ASSGQLGETQY
TRBJ1-2 | TRBV7-9 | ASSLEGYGYT